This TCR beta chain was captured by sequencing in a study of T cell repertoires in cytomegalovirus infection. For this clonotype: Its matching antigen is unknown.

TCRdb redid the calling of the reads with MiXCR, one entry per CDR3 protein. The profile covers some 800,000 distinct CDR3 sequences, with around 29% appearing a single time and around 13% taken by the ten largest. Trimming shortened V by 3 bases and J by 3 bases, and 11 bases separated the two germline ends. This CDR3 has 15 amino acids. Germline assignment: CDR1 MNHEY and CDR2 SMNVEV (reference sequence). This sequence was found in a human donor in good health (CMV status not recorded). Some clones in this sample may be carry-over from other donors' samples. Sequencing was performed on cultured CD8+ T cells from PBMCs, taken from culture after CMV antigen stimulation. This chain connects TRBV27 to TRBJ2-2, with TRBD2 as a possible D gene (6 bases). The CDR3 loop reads CASSFDSGHTGELFF. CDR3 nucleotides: TGTGCCAGCAGTTTCGATAGCGGACACACCGGGGAGCTGTTTTTT.